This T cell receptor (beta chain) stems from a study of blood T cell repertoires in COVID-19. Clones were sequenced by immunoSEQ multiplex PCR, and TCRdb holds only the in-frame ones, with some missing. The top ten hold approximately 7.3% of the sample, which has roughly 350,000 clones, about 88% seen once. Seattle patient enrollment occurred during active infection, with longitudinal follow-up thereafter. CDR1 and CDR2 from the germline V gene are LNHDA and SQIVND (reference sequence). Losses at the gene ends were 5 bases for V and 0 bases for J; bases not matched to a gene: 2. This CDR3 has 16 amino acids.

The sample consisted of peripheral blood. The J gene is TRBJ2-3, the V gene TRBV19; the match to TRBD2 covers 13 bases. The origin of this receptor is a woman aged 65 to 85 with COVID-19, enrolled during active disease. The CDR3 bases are TGTGCCAGTAGTTGGGGACTAGCGGGGAGCACAGATACGCAGTATTTT. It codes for CASSWGLAGSTDTQYF.